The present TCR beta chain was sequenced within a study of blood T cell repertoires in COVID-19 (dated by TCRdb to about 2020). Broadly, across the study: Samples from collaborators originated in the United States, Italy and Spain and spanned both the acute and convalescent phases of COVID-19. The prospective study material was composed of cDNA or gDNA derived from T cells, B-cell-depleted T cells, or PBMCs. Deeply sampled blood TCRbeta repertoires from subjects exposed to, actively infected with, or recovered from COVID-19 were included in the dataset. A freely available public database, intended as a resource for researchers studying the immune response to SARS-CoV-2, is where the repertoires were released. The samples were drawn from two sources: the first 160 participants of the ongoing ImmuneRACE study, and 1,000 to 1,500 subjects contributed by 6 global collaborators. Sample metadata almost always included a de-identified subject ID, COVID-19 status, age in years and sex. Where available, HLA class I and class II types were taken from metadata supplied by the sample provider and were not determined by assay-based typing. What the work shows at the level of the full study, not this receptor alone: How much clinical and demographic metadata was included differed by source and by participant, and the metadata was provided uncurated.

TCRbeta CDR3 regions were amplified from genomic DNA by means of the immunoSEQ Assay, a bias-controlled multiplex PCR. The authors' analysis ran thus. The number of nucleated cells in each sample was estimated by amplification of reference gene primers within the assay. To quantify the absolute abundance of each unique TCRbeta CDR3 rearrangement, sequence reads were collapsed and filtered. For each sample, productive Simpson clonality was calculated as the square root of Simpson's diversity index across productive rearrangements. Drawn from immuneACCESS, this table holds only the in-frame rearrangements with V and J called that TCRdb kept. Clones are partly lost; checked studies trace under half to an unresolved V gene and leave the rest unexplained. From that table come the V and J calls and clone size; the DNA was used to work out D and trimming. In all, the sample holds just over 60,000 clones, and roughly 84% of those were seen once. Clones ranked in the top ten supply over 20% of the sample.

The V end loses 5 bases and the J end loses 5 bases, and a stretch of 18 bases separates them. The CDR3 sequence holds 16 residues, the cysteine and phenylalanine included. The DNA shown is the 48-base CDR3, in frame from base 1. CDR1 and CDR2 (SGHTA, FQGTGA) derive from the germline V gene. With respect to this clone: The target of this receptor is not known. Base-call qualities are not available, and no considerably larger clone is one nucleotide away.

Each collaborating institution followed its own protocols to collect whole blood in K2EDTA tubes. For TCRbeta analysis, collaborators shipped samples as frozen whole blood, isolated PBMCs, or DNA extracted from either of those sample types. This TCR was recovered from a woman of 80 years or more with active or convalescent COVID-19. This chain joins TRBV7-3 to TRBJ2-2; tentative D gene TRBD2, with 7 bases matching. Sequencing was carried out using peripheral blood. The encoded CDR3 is CASSPTGGRWTGELFF. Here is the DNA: TGTGCCAGCAGCCCGACGGGGGGCAGGTGGACCGGGGAGCTGTTTTTT. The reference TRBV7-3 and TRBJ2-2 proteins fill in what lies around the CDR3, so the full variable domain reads GAGVSQTPSNKVTEKGKYVELRCDPISGHTALYWYRQSLGQGPEFLIYFQGTGAADDSGLPNDRFFAVRPEGSVSTLKIQRTERGDSAVYLCASSPTGGRWTGELFFGEGSRLTVL.